The clone carrying this TCR beta chain was observed a handful of times. Its antigen is unknown. This entry belongs to a study of T cells after yellow fever vaccination. Germline CDR1 and CDR2: LGHDT and YNNKEL (reference sequence). The length of the CDR3 is 17 residues. With 3 bases clipped from V and 4 bases from J, the junction kept 11 bases outside the gene matches. Notes on the study in general: A secondary response was less intense yet reached its peak sooner, at day 5 versus 15. Contaminating bulk clonotypes could be abundant in FACS-sorted repertoires. Booster samples showed a return of most primary-vaccination clones (roughly 96% CD4, 88% CD8).

A 5'RACE template-switching step, the method used to make TCR cDNA, added a universal primer site and UMIs. From the 5' RACE reads, TCRdb called clonotypes with MiXCR, one entry per CDR3 protein. The data hold 300,000 to 400,000 distinct CDR3 sequences, with approximately 3.9% observed a single time. This receptor was identified in a man between 18 and 29 years old who received the YFV17D yellow fever vaccine. This chain joins TRBV3-1 and TRBJ1-1, with 10 bases that match TRBD1. The sample consisted of PBMCs, taken 5 days after the yellow fever booster vaccination. The CDR3 DNA reads as TGTGCCAGCAGCCATAAAGCTAGGACAGGGGGAAGCACTGAAGCTTTCTTT. Protein sequence: CASSHKARTGGSTEAFF.